This paragraph covers one T cell receptor beta chain sequence. Its antigen is unknown. Other DNA sequences in this specimen translate into the identical CDR3. This sample was taken from a study of Ad26.COV2.S vaccination and SARS-CoV-2 variants. On the study more broadly: Intramuscular Ad26.COV2.S at 5x10^10 or 1x10^11 viral particles.

Only in-frame clones appear in the TCRdb table, and some are missing; sequencing was by immunoSEQ multiplex PCR. Found here are about 320,000 clones, about 86% of them singletons; the top ten hold more than 1.5%. The V end lost 0 bases, the J end lost 4 bases, and 7 bases lay between the germline ends. Germline values: CDR1 SGHDT, CDR2 YYEEEE. The CDR3 extends over 13 amino acids. General study points: Spike-specific CD8+ and CD4+ T cell responses reportedly showed substantial breadth after vaccination.

Documented treatment: roughly 18 received Ad26.COV2.S at low or high dose, single or two shots; 5 received placebo; per-sample allocation not given. Samples analyzed were those drawn on day 63 after the first vaccine or placebo injection. An Ad26 vector was used to express Wuhan-strain SARS-CoV-2 spike as the vaccine. The sequence came from a person between 18 and 59 years old who received the Ad26.COV2.S COVID-19 vaccine or a placebo. The sequences come from peripheral blood, collected in a trial of Ad26.COV2.S vaccine versus placebo. The genes are TRBV5-6 and TRBJ2-5; D is ambiguous. The CDR3 coding sequence is TGTGCCAGCAGCTTGGTTCAAAGAGAGACCCAGTACTTC. It encodes CASSLVQRETQYF.